Sequencing of this T cell receptor beta chain was carried out in a study of cytomegalovirus exposure and HLA in healthy donors. As for the study in general: Early released data comprised some 85 million unique TCRs from HLA-typed donors.

In the case of this clone: The antigen is not known.

Overall study results and limits: HLA alleles showed associations with 16,951 TCR beta sequences in a later analysis, at a 0.05 false discovery rate.

Both 60 Vbeta primers and 13 Jbeta primers went into the PCR. Here immunoSEQ multiplex PCR was the method, and the copy in TCRdb shows in-frame clones only, minus some. This sample has roughly 180,000 clones; around four fifths occur once, and the top ten carry about 1.3%. Unmatched junction bases numbered 15, after V lost 1 base and J lost 5 bases. This CDR3 comprises 18 residues. CDR1 SEHNR and CDR2 FQNEAQ come from the germline V gene (reference sequence). This TCR came from a man aged 30 to 39 in good health and CMV-seronegative. The chain is built from TRBV7-9 and TRBJ2-5, with TRBD1 identical over 8 bases. The sample consisted of PBMCs. The CDR3 loop reads CASSLGNRGLRSWETQYF. For the CDR3, the DNA is TGTGCCAGCAGCTTAGGGAACAGGGGGTTGAGATCGTGGGAGACCCAGTACTTC.